These T cell receptor beta chains were read from a single sample in a study of cytomegalovirus exposure and HLA in healthy donors. Data came from immunoSEQ multiplex PCR; TCRdb stores just in-frame clones and leaves some out. The table includes about 170,000 clones, 82% detected once. Material for sequencing was PBMCs. The receptors come from a male donor in good health and CMV-seronegative. The CDR3 runs from the conserved cysteine through the conserved F or W. The order of the fields is J gene, clone size, D gene, V gene, CDR3 protein, CDR3 DNA. A D gene is named only where the DNA matches it firmly. For some rows the clone size is stated as once, few or many, or as a class when expanded; others skip it.

j_call: TRBJ2-5; clone_size: .; d_call: .; v_call: TRBV11-2; cdr3_aa: CASSQGVRETQYF; cdr3_nt: TGTGCCAGCAGCCAAGGGGTTCGGGAGACCCAGTACTTC
j_call: TRBJ2-7; clone_size: .; d_call: .; v_call: TRBV12-5; cdr3_aa: CASGLATSSGVEGEQYF; cdr3_nt: TGTGCTAGTGGTTTGGCGACCTCATCCGGGGTGGAAGGAGAGCAGTACTTC
j_call: TRBJ2-1; clone_size: few; d_call: .; v_call: TRBV28; cdr3_aa: CASSLFGLAEYSSYNEQFF; cdr3_nt: TGTGCCAGCAGTTTATTCGGGTTGGCGGAATATTCCTCCTACAATGAGCAGTTCTTC
j_call: TRBJ2-6; clone_size: .; d_call: .; v_call: TRBV7-3; cdr3_aa: CASSLSAGANVLTF; cdr3_nt: TGTGCCAGCAGCTTATCGGCTGGGGCCAACGTCCTGACTTTC
j_call: TRBJ2-5; clone_size: .; d_call: TRBD2; v_call: TRBV5-4; cdr3_aa: CASSLVLAASQETQYF; cdr3_nt: TGTGCCAGCAGCTTGGTCCTAGCGGCGAGCCAAGAGACCCAGTACTTC
j_call: TRBJ2-3; clone_size: .; d_call: TRBD1; v_call: TRBV28; cdr3_aa: CASSAPPRGQYYTDTQYF; cdr3_nt: TGTGCCAGCAGTGCTCCTCCCAGGGGGCAATATTATACAGATACGCAGTATTTT
j_call: TRBJ1-1; clone_size: .; d_call: TRBD1; v_call: TRBV2; cdr3_aa: CASDGTGNTEAFF; cdr3_nt: TGTGCCAGCGACGGGACAGGGAACACTGAAGCTTTCTTT
j_call: TRBJ1-2; clone_size: .; d_call: .; v_call: TRBV7-2; cdr3_aa: CASSLRGFGGYTF; cdr3_nt: TGTGCCAGCAGCTTAAGGGGGTTCGGTGGCTACACCTTC
j_call: TRBJ2-2; clone_size: .; d_call: .; v_call: TRBV7-3; cdr3_aa: CASSSTTRPNTGELFF; cdr3_nt: TGTGCCAGCAGCTCCACGACTAGGCCGAACACCGGGGAGCTGTTTTTT
j_call: TRBJ2-7; clone_size: .; d_call: .; v_call: TRBV5-4; cdr3_aa: CASSSAGTQNEQYF; cdr3_nt: TGTGCCAGCAGCTCCGCCGGGACACAGAACGAGCAGTACTTC
j_call: TRBJ1-2; clone_size: .; d_call: .; v_call: TRBV5-4; cdr3_aa: CASSLGTNGYTF; cdr3_nt: TGTGCCAGCAGCTTGGGGACAAATGGCTACACCTTC
j_call: TRBJ1-3; clone_size: .; d_call: .; v_call: TRBV9; cdr3_aa: CASSVGASQDSSGNTIYF; cdr3_nt: TGTGCCAGCAGCGTAGGAGCCTCACAGGATTCCTCTGGAAACACCATATATTTT
j_call: TRBJ1-1; clone_size: .; d_call: TRBD1; v_call: TRBV9; cdr3_aa: CASSGLLPGQLNTEAFF; cdr3_nt: TGTGCCAGCAGCGGCCTCCTCCCGGGACAGCTGAACACTGAAGCTTTCTTT
j_call: TRBJ2-7; clone_size: .; d_call: TRBD2; v_call: TRBV4-2; cdr3_aa: CASSQESPGLGPYEQYF; cdr3_nt: TGTGCCAGCAGCCAAGAATCCCCGGGACTAGGCCCCTACGAGCAGTACTTC
j_call: TRBJ2-3; clone_size: once; d_call: .; v_call: TRBV7-9; cdr3_aa: CASSPPPGAADTQYF; cdr3_nt: TGTGCCAGCAGCCCTCCCCCGGGAGCGGCAGATACGCAGTATTTT
j_call: TRBJ2-1; clone_size: .; d_call: TRBD2; v_call: TRBV18; cdr3_aa: CASSPPRGLAGISYNEQFF; cdr3_nt: TGTGCCAGCTCACCACCCCGTGGGCTAGCGGGAATTTCCTACAATGAGCAGTTCTTC
j_call: TRBJ1-6; clone_size: .; d_call: .; v_call: TRBV7-8; cdr3_aa: CASSPQGNNSPLHF; cdr3_nt: TGTGCCAGCAGCCCACAGGGTAATAATTCACCCCTCCACTTT
j_call: TRBJ2-7; clone_size: .; d_call: .; v_call: TRBV6-6; cdr3_aa: CASCAGGSYEQYF; cdr3_nt: TGTGCCAGCTGTGCCGGGGGCTCCTACGAGCAGTACTTC
j_call: TRBJ1-1; clone_size: .; d_call: .; v_call: TRBV4-3; cdr3_aa: CASSSPLNTEAFF; cdr3_nt: TGCGCCAGCAGCTCACCCCTAAACACTGAAGCTTTCTTT
j_call: TRBJ1-2; clone_size: .; d_call: .; v_call: TRBV7-9; cdr3_aa: CASSFGLGYGYTF; cdr3_nt: TGTGCCAGCAGCTTTGGGCTGGGCTATGGCTACACCTTC
j_call: TRBJ1-1; clone_size: few; d_call: .; v_call: TRBV7-2; cdr3_aa: CASSQQGSGLSRAFF; cdr3_nt: TGTGCCAGCAGCCAACAGGGATCGGGTCTTTCGCGAGCTTTCTTT
j_call: TRBJ2-3; clone_size: .; d_call: TRBD1; v_call: TRBV28; cdr3_aa: CASSLVWTGLRSTDTQYF; cdr3_nt: TGTGCCAGCAGTTTGGTTTGGACAGGGCTGAGGTCAACAGATACGCAGTATTTT